The rows below give T cell receptor beta chains drawn from one sample of a study of lymphopenia after photon versus proton radiotherapy. Assay used: immunoSEQ multiplex PCR; TCRdb lists only in-frame clones, some missing. The repertoire includes approximately 65,000 clones, approximately 91% of them detected once, and approximately 2.6% sits in the top ten. The sample consisted of peripheral blood, taken from a patient treated with photon-based radiotherapy. These receptors all stem from a woman in her seventies with pancreatic cancer. CDR3s include the opening cysteine and the closing phenylalanine or tryptophan. D genes are given only for firm matches. The listing skips clone size in some rows; elsewhere it reads once, few, many or a size class.

d_gene	j_gene	v_gene	abundance	CDR3aa	CDR3nt
.	TRBJ1-1	TRBV11-3	.	CASSRGVNTEAFF	TGTGCCAGCAGCCGAGGGGTGAACACTGAAGCTTTCTTT
TRBD1	TRBJ2-7	TRBV4-1	.	CASSQDRRTGGTNEQYF	TGCGCCAGCAGCCAAGATCGTAGGACAGGGGGTACCAACGAGCAGTACTTC
.	TRBJ1-5	TRBV18	.	CASSRNQGDSNQPQHF	TGTGCCAGCTCACGAAACCAGGGAGATAGCAATCAGCCCCAGCATTTT
TRBD1	TRBJ2-3	TRBV7-2	once	CASSRTGGGLTDTQYF	TGTGCCAGCAGCAGAACAGGGGGCGGATTAACAGATACGCAGTATTTT
TRBD2	TRBJ2-7	TRBV6-1	.	CASSEGLAATYEQYF	TGTGCCAGCAGTGAAGGGCTAGCGGCGACCTACGAGCAGTACTTC
.	TRBJ2-1	TRBV30	.	CAWSWGYNEQFF	TGTGCCTGGAGTTGGGGCTACAATGAGCAGTTCTTC
TRBD2	TRBJ2-2	TRBV30	.	CGAAGANTGELFF	TGTGGGGCAGCGGGAGCAAACACCGGGGAGCTGTTTTTT
TRBD2	TRBJ2-3	TRBV7-2	.	CASSLGGGHTDTQYF	TGTGCCAGCAGCTTAGGGGGAGGGCACACAGATACGCAGTATTTT
.	TRBJ1-5	TRBV4-3	.	CASSQDGAANNQPQHF	TGCGCCAGCAGCCAAGATGGGGCGGCAAACAATCAGCCCCAGCATTTT
.	TRBJ2-3	TRBV7-9	.	CASSLKGGQFNTQYF	TGTGCCAGCAGCTTGAAGGGTGGGCAATTCAATACGCAGTATTTT
.	TRBJ2-5	TRBV7-8	.	CASSLGTEVTQYF	TGTGCCAGCAGCTTAGGGACAGAGGTGACCCAGTACTTC
TRBD2	TRBJ2-7	TRBV7-8	.	CASSLVSGNTYEQYF	TGTGCCAGCAGCTTAGTCAGCGGGAATACCTACGAGCAGTACTTC
TRBD1	TRBJ2-5	TRBV11-1	.	CASSSRQGSGTQYF	TGTGCCAGCAGCTCAAGACAGGGCTCAGGGACCCAGTACTTC
.	TRBJ1-1	TRBV7-9	.	CASEENAVNTEAFF	TGTGCCAGCGAAGAGAATGCCGTGAACACTGAAGCTTTCTTT
.	TRBJ1-1	TRBV6-1	.	CASSEMVEVAEAFF	TGTGCCAGCAGTGAAATGGTGGAGGTAGCTGAAGCTTTCTTT
.	TRBJ2-7	TRBV5-4	.	CASSLEGGGFDEQYF	TGTGCCAGCAGCTTGGAGGGAGGCGGGTTTGACGAGCAGTACTTC
TRBD1	TRBJ2-7	TRBV2	once	CASSVRDRGVYEQYF	TGTGCCAGCAGTGTCCGAGACAGGGGAGTCTACGAGCAGTACTTC
TRBD1	TRBJ2-7	TRBV2	.	CASSEERGTGGYEQYF	TGTGCCAGCAGTGAGGAACGTGGGACAGGGGGGTACGAGCAGTACTTC
TRBD2	TRBJ2-3	TRBV7-3	.	CASSLGLAEQYF	TGTGCCAGCAGCCTTGGACTAGCCGAGCAGTATTTT
.	TRBJ1-1	TRBV29-1	.	CSDLGMNTEAFF	TGCAGCGACCTCGGGATGAACACTGAAGCTTTCTTT
.	TRBJ2-3	TRBV29-1	.	CSAKREGFTDTQYF	TGCAGCGCAAAACGAGAGGGTTTCACAGATACGCAGTATTTT
TRBD1	TRBJ2-2	TRBV7-8	few	CASSNRGTAENTNTGELFF	TGTGCCAGCAGCAATAGGGGGACAGCGGAAAACACTAACACCGGGGAGCTGTTTTTT
.	TRBJ2-7	TRBV4-3	.	CASSPAPGESYEQYF	TGCGCCAGCAGCCCAGCCCCGGGGGAGTCCTACGAGCAGTACTTC
.	TRBJ1-6	TRBV6-1	.	CASSEAGDSPLHF	TGTGCCAGCAGTGAAGCAGGGGATTCACCCCTCCACTTT
.	TRBJ2-1	TRBV5-1	once	CASSTTGTEYNEQFF	TGCGCCAGCAGCACGACCGGGACTGAGTACAATGAGCAGTTCTTC
TRBD2	TRBJ2-7	TRBV4-3	.	CASSQGVAGLPYEQYF	TGCGCCAGCAGCCAAGGGGTAGCGGGTCTACCCTACGAGCAGTACTTC
.	TRBJ2-4	TRBV28	once	CASSLAKNIQYF	TGTGCCAGCAGTTTGGCCAAAAACATTCAGTACTTC
TRBD1	TRBJ1-1	TRBV28	.	CASSLPGTGNTEAFF	TGTGCCAGCAGTTTACCCGGGACAGGGAACACTGAAGCTTTCTTT
.	TRBJ1-4	TRBV21-1	once	CASSKGPKQITGGGEKLFF	TGTGCCAGCAGCAAAGGCCCAAAGCAAATCACAGGGGGCGGCGAAAAACTGTTTTTT
TRBD2	TRBJ2-1	TRBV10-3	.	CAIRGSVGSGIGEQFF	TGTGCCATCAGGGGGAGCGTCGGGAGCGGGATTGGGGAGCAGTTCTTC
.	TRBJ2-3	TRBV7-9	.	CASSLAGGNTDTQYF	TGTGCCAGCAGCTTAGCGGGAGGTAACACAGATACGCAGTATTTT
.	TRBJ1-1	TRBV20-1	.	CSALGDVEAFF	TGCAGTGCTCTTGGGGATGTTGAAGCTTTCTTT
TRBD1	TRBJ2-7	TRBV11-2	once	CASSVDRASSYEQYF	TGTGCCAGCAGCGTGGACAGGGCGAGCTCCTACGAGCAGTACTTC
.	TRBJ2-4	TRBV2	.	CASGQYIAKNIQYF	TGTGCCAGCGGGCAATATATAGCCAAAAACATTCAGTACTTC
.	TRBJ2-1	TRBV30	.	CAWSRMAPNEQFF	TGTGCCTGGAGTCGAATGGCCCCCAATGAGCAGTTCTTC
TRBD2	TRBJ2-2	TRBV15	.	CATSTGLASTGELFF	TGTGCCACCAGCACGGGACTAGCGAGCACCGGGGAGCTGTTTTTT
.	TRBJ2-5	TRBV5-1	.	CASTKNSQKRETQYF	TGCGCCAGCACCAAGAACAGCCAGAAGAGAGAGACCCAGTACTTC
TRBD2	TRBJ2-3	TRBV4-2	once	CASSLTSVSTDTQYF	TGTGCCAGCAGCCTTACTAGCGTAAGCACAGATACGCAGTATTTT
.	TRBJ2-1	TRBV2	.	CAGRSDRDSEQFF	TGTGCCGGAAGATCTGACCGGGACTCCGAGCAGTTCTTC
TRBD1	TRBJ1-2	TRBV28	.	CASSLQGEGNYGYTF	TGTGCCAGCAGTTTACAGGGGGAGGGCAACTATGGCTACACCTTC
.	TRBJ2-2	TRBV27	.	CASSLKTNTGELFF	TGTGCCAGCAGTCTTAAAACGAACACCGGGGAGCTGTTTTTT
.	TRBJ2-7	TRBV5-4	.	CASSLDRTVGYEQYF	TGTGCCAGCAGCTTGGATAGGACAGTCGGGTACGAGCAGTACTTC
.	TRBJ2-7	TRBV7-2	.	CASSTSGTESYEQYF	TGTGCCAGCAGCACCTCCGGGACGGAGTCCTACGAGCAGTACTTC
.	TRBJ2-3	TRBV9	once	CASSVRTTDTQYF	TGTGCCAGCAGCGTCAGAACCACAGATACGCAGTATTTT
TRBD1	TRBJ1-2	TRBV7-9	.	CASSLGRRTGVYGYTF	TGTGCCAGCAGCTTAGGAAGAAGGACAGGGGTCTATGGCTACACCTTC
.	TRBJ2-5	TRBV7-2	.	CASSLEKRETQYF	TGTGCCAGCAGCTTAGAAAAGCGGGAGACCCAGTACTTC
TRBD1	TRBJ1-3	TRBV28	.	CASSYTGGGNTIYF	TGTGCCAGCAGTTATACAGGGGGGGGTAACACCATATATTTT
.	TRBJ2-1	TRBV6-4	.	CASGVWSGSNEQFF	TGTGCCAGCGGGGTGTGGTCAGGGTCCAATGAGCAGTTCTTC
TRBD1	TRBJ1-1	TRBV6-5	.	CASRGTGYLSTEAFF	TGTGCCAGCAGGGGGACAGGGTATCTTTCAACTGAAGCTTTCTTT
.	TRBJ2-7	TRBV29-1	.	CSVEATVGEQYF	TGCAGCGTTGAAGCCACCGTGGGCGAGCAGTACTTC